The 21 T cell receptor beta chains below come from one sample, sequenced in a study of vaccination and CD4 T cells after COVID-19. Cultured CD4+ T cells had their DNA profiled by the Oncomine TCR Beta short-read assay. One entry per CDR3 protein, called by TCRdb with MiXCR from the PCR reads. Among about 20,000 distinct CDR3 sequences listed, 60% were seen once. Which antigens these TCRs recognize remains unknown. Treatment defined: approximately 9-day PBMC culture with coronavirus spike peptide pools or control peptides (ViraFEST assay). This sample comprised CD4+ T cells from blood, cultured in vitro, obtained after SARS-CoV-2 vaccination. The source is a human donor who had recovered from COVID-19.

This clonotype was found a few times. The genes are TRBV6-1 and TRBJ1-5; no clear D gene. The germline V gene encodes CDR1 MNHNS and CDR2 SASEGT. The V gene lost 2 bases and the J gene lost 2 bases, with 19 bases spanning the gap. CDR3 length: 18 amino acids. This chain's CDR3 is CASSESFTRGSGNQPQHF. The CDR3 DNA reads TGTGCCAGCAGTGAATCTTTTACGAGAGGGTCGGGCAATCAGCCCCAGCATTTT.

The V and J genes are TRBV5-4 and TRBJ1-1; D unresolved. Germline assignment: CDR1 SGHNT and CDR2 YYREEE (reference sequence). The CDR3 spans 12 residues. The germline V and J ends were trimmed by 2 bases and 5 bases, with 7 bases remaining between them. DNA of the CDR3: TGTGCCAGCAGCTTCCCCGGTACTGAAGCTTTCTTT. The encoded protein is CASSFPGTEAFF.

The gene calls are TRBV6-1 and TRBJ1-2, with TRBD1 identical over 7 bases. The CDR3 consists of 12 residues. The V gene end was trimmed by 6 bases and the J gene end by 7 bases; junction bases not matched to a gene: 5. Germline V gene lookup returns CDR1 MNHNS and CDR2 SASEGT. The CDR3 loop reads CASRAGGSGYTF. As DNA, the CDR3 is TGTGCCAGCAGGGCAGGGGGAAGTGGCTACACCTTC.

The chain links TRBV27 to TRBJ2-1, with D perhaps being TRBD1 or TRBD2 (5 bases each). The CDR3 is 15 residues long. With 2 bases removed from V and 7 bases from J, the gap between germline ends came to 15 bases. Per germline, CDR1 MNHEY and CDR2 SMNVEV (reference sequence). This CDR3 reads CASSLEGISWNEQFF. The DNA for the CDR3 is TGTGCCAGCAGTTTAGAGGGGATATCATGGAATGAGCAGTTCTTC.

This chain links TRBV10-3 with TRBJ2-5; TRBD2 might be the D (5 bases). This CDR3 has 13 amino acids. CDR1 is ENHRY, CDR2 SYGVKD, per germline. V was clipped by 3 bases and J by 1 base, with 6 bases between them. The CDR3 sequence: CAISDSGQETQYF. The CDR3 DNA follows: TGTGCCATCAGTGACAGCGGCCAAGAGACCCAGTACTTC.

The rearrangement links TRBV12-3 or TRBV12-4 to TRBJ2-5; TRBD1 or TRBD2 may be the D gene (6 bases each). The CDR3 totals 19 residues. V dropped 5 bases and J dropped 2 bases, with 27 bases sitting between them. In DNA, the CDR3 is TGTGCCAGCAGTCCAAGAGCGGAGTTGAGGGGGGTGGGGCAAGAGACCCAGTACTTC. It translates to CASSPRAELRGVGQETQYF.

V usage is TRBV24-1 and J usage is TRBJ1-2; tentatively, D is TRBD1 (5 bases). The V gene lost 4 bases and the J gene lost 7 bases, with 9 bases spanning the gap. CDR1 is KGHDR and CDR2 is SFDVKD in the germline V gene. This CDR3 spans 12 amino acids. The CDR3 loop is CATSEAGVGYTF. The CDR3 nucleotides read TGTGCCACCAGTGAGGCGGGGGTTGGCTACACCTTC.

This clonotype showed up just a few times. CDR3 region: CSARPTGEDGYTF. In DNA, the CDR3 is TGCAGTGCTAGACCGACAGGGGAGGATGGCTACACCTTC. This chain connects TRBV20-1 to TRBJ1-2; TRBD1 aligns across 8 bases. This CDR3 contains 13 residues. CDR1 is DFQATT, CDR2 SNEGSKA, per germline (reference sequence). With 2 bases clipped from V and 6 bases from J, the junction kept 5 bases outside the gene matches.

V usage is TRBV28 and J usage is TRBJ2-2; D possibly corresponds to TRBD1 (7 bases). Per germline, CDR1 MDHEN and CDR2 SYDVKM. The CDR3 is 15 residues long. V lost 7 bases and J 4 bases, leaving 16 bases between the germline ends. The CDR3 DNA follows: TGTGCCAGCATCAAACAGGGGACTTTCACCGGGGAGCTGTTTTTT. It codes for CASIKQGTFTGELFF.

V is TRBV19 and J is TRBJ2-5, with D possibly matching TRBD1 (5 bases). V was pared by 7 bases and J by 5 bases, with 17 bases between. Germline lookup yields CDR1 LNHDA and CDR2 SQIVND (reference sequence). This CDR3 is built from 14 residues. In nucleotides, the CDR3 is TGTGCCAGTATGGGGCGCCTCCCCGGGGAGACCCAGTACTTC. Translation gives CASMGRLPGETQYF.

This clonotype was seen a single time. The chain joins TRBV24-1 to TRBJ2-1, with D perhaps TRBD2 (5 bases). Trimming pared 2 bases from V and 6 bases from J, leaving 10 bases between. Germline loops: CDR1 KGHDR, CDR2 SFDVKD. CDR3 length equals 14 residues. CDR3 loop: CATSDSGLLNEQFF. The CDR3 DNA sequence: TGTGCCACCAGTGATTCAGGACTTCTCAATGAGCAGTTCTTC.

V and J are TRBV6-1 and TRBJ1-1; 7 bases are a match to TRBD1. The ends lost 6 bases at V and 6 bases at J; junction bases unmatched: 10. CDR1 MNHNS and CDR2 SASEGT come from the germline V gene. The CDR3 has 14 residues. The CDR3 region is CASSKITGDAEAFF. Here the CDR3 DNA reads TGTGCCAGCAGCAAAATCACAGGGGACGCTGAAGCTTTCTTT.

CDR3 nucleotide sequence: TGCAGTGCTAGAGGGCCCAACAACTATGGCTACACCTTC. It yields the protein CSARGPNNYGYTF. The chain carries TRBV20-1 and TRBJ1-2; D not certain. Germline CDR1 reads DFQATT; CDR2 reads SNEGSKA (reference sequence). The CDR3 consists of 13 residues. Trimming cost V 1 base and J 2 bases, with 8 bases left between them.

This chain joins TRBV7-2 and TRBJ1-3; the match to TRBD1 covers 8 bases. V shed 5 bases and J 2 bases; nucleotides not matched to a gene: 2. CDR1 is SGHTA and CDR2 is FQGNSA in the germline V gene. This CDR3 has 14 residues. In nucleotides, the CDR3 is TGTGCCAGCAGCACGGACAGGGCTGGAAACACCATATATTTT. It yields the protein CASSTDRAGNTIYF.

This clonotype has a handful of counts. The J gene is TRBJ1-2, the V gene TRBV28; D may be TRBD1 (5 bases). The CDR3 is 15 amino acids. V gave up 3 bases and J gave up 1 base, with 12 bases separating them. The germline CDR1 and CDR2 sequences are MDHEN and SYDVKM. The CDR3, as DNA: TGTGCCAGCAGTTTCACGACAGACGTTAACTATGGCTACACCTTC. The encoded protein is CASSFTTDVNYGYTF.

The chain recombines TRBV7-2 with TRBJ2-5; 9 bases match TRBD2. Germline loops: CDR1 SGHTA, CDR2 FQGNSA. This CDR3 contains 15 residues. J gave up 5 bases and V 7 bases, and 11 bases lay outside the gene matches. The CDR3 sequence: CASTLGGGARETQYF. CDR3 nucleotides: TGTGCCAGCACTCTCGGCGGGGGGGCGCGGGAGACCCAGTACTTC. The full variable domain, completed using reference TRBV7-2 and TRBJ2-5, is GAGVSQSPSNKVTEKGKDVELRCDPISGHTALYWYRQSLGQGLEFLIYFQGNSAPDKSGLPSDRFSAERTGGSVSTLTIQRTQQEDSAVYLCASTLGGGARETQYFGPGTRLLVL.

V usage is TRBV2 and J usage is TRBJ1-5; TRBD1 agrees at 10 bases. The CDR3 is 16 amino acids. From germline, CDR1 is SNHLY and CDR2 FYNNEI. Trimming cost V 6 bases and J 1 base; bases outside gene matches: 6. CDR3 in amino acids: CASSRQGARSNQPQHF. The CDR3 DNA sequence: TGTGCCAGCAGCAGACAGGGGGCTCGGAGCAATCAGCCCCAGCATTTT.

The V gene is TRBV7-9, the J gene TRBJ2-3, with a tentative D call TRBD2 (6 bases). There are 13 residues in the CDR3. Trimming pared 5 bases from V and 6 bases from J, leaving 12 bases between. Germline-derived CDR1 and CDR2 are SEHNR and FQNEAQ (reference sequence). The CDR3 nucleotides are TGTGCCAGCAGCGCCGGGAGTTGGGATACGCAGTATTTT. This gives the protein CASSAGSWDTQYF.

The sample holds a few counts of this clonotype. The rearrangement uses TRBV19 and TRBJ1-2; maybe TRBD1 (6 bases). This CDR3 is built from 15 residues. The V end lost 4 bases, the J end lost 7 bases, and 19 bases lay between the germline ends. Germline lookup yields CDR1 LNHDA and CDR2 SQIVND (reference sequence). CDR3 protein: CASSNPTGGHGGYTF. The CDR3 coding sequence is TGTGCCAGTAGTAACCCCACCGGGGGGCATGGTGGCTACACCTTC. The full variable domain, rest sourced from reference TRBV19 and TRBJ1-2, is DGGITQSPKYLFRKEGQNVTLSCEQNLNHDAMYWYRQDPGQGLRLIYYSQIVNDFQKGDIAEGYSVSREKKESFPLTVTSAQKNPTAFYLCASSNPTGGHGGYTFGSGTRLTVV.

DNA for the CDR3: TGTGCCAGCAGCTTAGAAGCGGGAGGGCCCTACGAGCAGTACTTC. It is translated as CASSLEAGGPYEQYF. This rearrangement joins TRBV7-2 to TRBJ2-7, with 10 bases fitting TRBD2. The trim removed 1 base at V and 2 bases at J, leaving 2 bases unmatched. Germline V lookup: CDR1 SGHTA, CDR2 FQGNSA. This CDR3 has 15 amino acids.

This chain joins TRBV24-1 and TRBJ1-5, with D maybe TRBD1 (6 bases). The CDR3 is made up of 16 amino acids. V lost 3 bases, J lost 3 bases, and 14 bases lay in between. Germline V gene data show CDR1 as KGHDR and CDR2 as SFDVKD. The CDR3 nucleotides are TGTGCCACCAGTGATCCGCGAGCAGGGGACAATCAGCCCCAGCATTTT. Its translation: CATSDPRAGDNQPQHF.